This T cell receptor beta chain appears in the sequencing data of a study of beta chain features in type 1 diabetes (dated by TCRdb to between 2018 and 2020). Background for the entire study: Mean age, gender distribution, total cell number and subset yield did not differ between patients and healthy donors. A total of 100 million to 110 million sorted cells were examined across all samples, and a strong correlation was observed between cell number per subset and RNA yield. In the study, TCRB repertoires of sorted circulating CD4+ T cell subsets from recently diagnosed type 1 diabetes patients were compared with those of matched healthy donors. Naive and central memory subsets were obtained from all 30 or so donors, but regulatory and stem cell-like memory subsets were isolated from only 8 patients and roughly 8 healthy donors.

From a lookup of the germline V gene (reference sequence), CDR1 and CDR2 are SEHNR and FQNEAQ. V loses 1 base, J loses 2 bases, and the germline ends lie 9 bases apart. Including the terminal cysteine and phenylalanine, the CDR3 comprises 15 residues. The CDR3 DNA has 45 bases and is translated from base 1. The entire isolated RNA was reverse transcribed using the High Capacity cDNA Reverse Transcription Kit, and thus expressed TCRB transcripts were sequenced. Deep immunoSEQ sequencing was applied to naive, central memory and regulatory T cell samples, giving an average of approximately 4 million total reads per sample. Sorted cells were lysed in RLT buffer, and RNA was extracted using DNase-treated RNeasy Micro or Mini kits according to cell number. Each cell subset was processed on its own to prevent cross-contamination, while patient and healthy donor samples were processed together. Using the immunoSEQ multiplex PCR, TCRB sequences were amplified from cDNA into 87-bp fragments spanning the CDR3 region. Sequencing of the amplicons was performed on the Illumina HiSeq platform. Turning to the authors' computational methods: PCR bias was corrected computationally using synthetic template baselines, and reads within Hamming distance 2 were collapsed, with unmergeable singletons discarded. By aligning reads against IMGT, V, D and J genes, CDR3 length, and insertions or deletions at six rearrangement sites were assigned. Within each subset, clonotype counts were normalized to the number of sorted cells before true diversity and Gini coefficients were calculated with the tcR R package. The overlap coefficient, calculated on TCRB nucleotide sequences, was used to quantify repertoire sharing. As a proxy for the pre-selection repertoire, out-of-frame TCRB sequences from naive cells were analyzed. The table comes from immuneACCESS by way of TCRdb, which keeps in-frame sequences with V and J called. Part of the clones is missing from these tables; in studies checked, under half for an unresolved V gene and the rest for unknown reasons. The V and J calls and the clone size are those of that table, but D and trimming were determined from the DNA. In this sample the table shows 600,000 to 650,000 clones, roughly 16% of which occur a single time. About 0.086% of the sample is taken by the ten largest.

A few counts support this clone. What antigen it recognizes has not been identified. No qualities accompany the bases; no much larger clone lies one base away. Study-wide conclusions, independent of this receptor: Because small numbers of individuals were included in the HLA sub-analyses, any influence of HLA type on TCRB rearrangement was left unresolved. Fewer insertions and more nucleotide deletions at VDJ recombination sites were observed in patients with type 1 diabetes, implying thymic rearrangement abnormalities. PCR might favor shorter templates, but patient and control samples were amplified and corrected together, so any skew would affect both groups equally. A moderate but significant shortening of TCRB CDR3 length was observed in type 1 diabetes patients in all four CD4+ subsets. Because cDNA rather than genomic DNA was sequenced, highly expressing activated cells could have been over-represented, although no difference in activation and CD3 levels was found between groups. Naive, central memory and regulatory TCRB repertoires appeared to be more alike among patients than among healthy donors.

Each donor gave one peripheral blood draw, averaging around 120 mL, which was collected into heparinised tubes. A BD FACSAria II and a panel including CD45RO, CCR7, CD25, CD127, CD95 and CD27 were used to sort naive, central memory, regulatory and stem cell-like memory CD4+ T cells. All sorted populations exceeded 98% purity. PBMCs were separated immediately by Lymphoprep density gradient centrifugation and were stained directly, without being cultured. Samples were stained and sorted in pairs, with one healthy donor and one patient per experiment, so that batch effects were minimized. This TCR was recovered from a man aged 18 to 30 in good health. The sample taken for sequencing was naive CD4+ T cells from blood. What the cell subset or site label conveys for this sample: true naive CD4+ T cells. The sequence joins TRBV7-9 to TRBJ2-1; a tentative D match to TRBD2 spans 6 bases. The CDR3 has the sequence CASSLGRGTYNEQFF. The DNA is as follows: TGTGCCAGCAGCTTAGGGAGGGGAACCTACAATGAGCAGTTCTTC.